The 31 T cell receptor beta chains below all came from one sample that was sequenced in a study of cytomegalovirus exposure and HLA in healthy donors. The PCR contained 60 Vbeta and 13 Jbeta primers. Sequenced by immunoSEQ multiplex PCR; TCRdb stores in-frame clones only, minus some. Of fewer than 150,000 clones in the sample, around 77% were seen once. Sequenced: PBMCs. The receptors derive from a man aged 30 to 39 in good health and CMV-seronegative.

V gene TRBV2 combines with J gene TRBJ1-4; no clear D. Per the germline V gene, CDR1 is SNHLY and CDR2 is FYNNEI. The ends were cut back, 4 bases at V and 0 bases at J, with 12 bases in the middle. CDR3 size: 16 residues. CDR3 amino acids: CASSVSPVATNEKLFF. CDR3 sequence (DNA): TGTGCCAGCAGTGTGTCGCCGGTCGCAACTAATGAAAAACTGTTTTTT.

The chain couples TRBV4-1 to TRBJ1-2, with 8 bases fitting TRBD1. The CDR3 totals 20 residues. V was clipped by 0 bases and J by 2 bases; unmatched bases: 17. In germline, CDR1 is MGHRA, CDR2 YSYEKL. CDR3 nucleotide sequence: TGCGCCAGCAGCCAAGACTCAGGACAGACAGGGGCCCCTCTAAACTATGGCTACACCTTC. As protein: CASSQDSGQTGAPLNYGYTF.

The V and J genes are TRBV27 and TRBJ2-1; D is perhaps TRBD1 (5 bases). CDR3 size: 13 residues. Trimming took 5 bases from V and 4 from J, leaving 9 bases between them. Germline V gives CDR1 MNHEY, CDR2 SMNVEV (reference sequence). Here the CDR3 reads CASSPTGYNEQFF. CDR3 DNA sequence: TGTGCCAGCAGTCCTACAGGTTACAATGAGCAGTTCTTC.

V gene TRBV14 combines with J gene TRBJ1-2, with D perhaps TRBD1 (5 bases). Germline V lookup: CDR1 SGHDN, CDR2 FVKESK. V was pared by 2 bases and J by 5 bases, with 15 bases between. The CDR3 spans 15 residues. The CDR3 region has the DNA TGTGCCAGCAGCCAAAGATATCAGGGCGAATATGGCTACACCTTC. Translated, it gives CASSQRYQGEYGYTF.

The chain's CDR3 is CASSRQLSAYEQYF. The DNA for the CDR3 is TGTGCCAGCAGCCGCCAGTTAAGCGCCTACGAGCAGTACTTC. The rearrangement links TRBV11-2 to TRBJ2-7; D gene ambiguous. The CDR3 runs to 14 residues. V lost 5 bases and J lost 2, with 13 bases in between. The V gene's germline CDR1 is SGHAT and CDR2 FQNNGV.

The J gene is TRBJ2-3, the V gene TRBV5-1, with no clear D. V was clipped by 2 bases and J by 4 bases, with 8 bases between them. The germline V gene has CDR1 SGHRS and CDR2 YFSETQ. The CDR3 loop spans 13 amino acids. The CDR3 loop is CASSLYVADTQYF. In DNA form, the CDR3 reads TGCGCCAGCAGCTTATATGTCGCAGATACGCAGTATTTT.

V usage is TRBV7-7 and J usage is TRBJ2-5, with TRBD2 identical over 8 bases. This CDR3 spans 14 amino acids. V was pared by 4 bases and J by 5 bases, with 6 bases of the junction left unmatched. Germline CDR1 and CDR2: SSHAT and FNYEAQ (reference sequence). CDR3 in DNA: TGTGCCAGCAGCTCCGCGGGGGGTTTGGAGACCCAGTACTTC. As protein: CASSSAGGLETQYF. The entire variable domain, with the rest obtained from reference TRBV7-7 and TRBJ2-5, is as follows: GAGVSQSPRYKVTKRGQDVTLRCDPISSHATLYWYQQALGQGPEFLTYFNYEAQPDKSGLPSDRFSAERPEGSISTLTIQRTEQRDSAMYRCASSSAGGLETQYFGPGTRLLVL.

This clone turned up a few times. The rearrangement links TRBV6-5 to TRBJ2-7, with 12 bases fitting TRBD2. Germline assignment: CDR1 MNHEY and CDR2 SVGAGI. CDR3 length equals 15 residues. V lost 6 bases, J lost 0 bases, and 3 bases stayed unmatched. CDR3 nucleotide sequence: TGTGCCAGCAGGTTGACTAGCGGGAGCTCCTACGAGCAGTACTTC. This encodes CASRLTSGSSYEQYF.

The chain is built from TRBV10-3 and TRBJ1-2; D is possibly TRBD1 (5 bases). The CDR3 runs to 13 residues. From germline, CDR1 is ENHRY and CDR2 SYGVKD. The V end lost 10 bases, the J end lost 5 bases, and 17 bases lay between the germline ends. The DNA of the CDR3 is TGTGCCACCGTCCCCCAGGGTGCATATGGCTACACCTTC. Protein product: CATVPQGAYGYTF.

The chain uses TRBV27 and TRBJ2-2, with TRBD1 matching 9 bases. V lost 0 bases and J lost 2; bases outside the gene matches: 10. Germline V gene data show CDR1 as MNHEY and CDR2 as SMNVEV (reference sequence). The CDR3 totals 19 residues. The CDR3 loop reads CASSLSNRDRVINTGELFF. The CDR3 DNA reads TGTGCCAGCAGTTTATCTAACCGGGACAGGGTTATTAACACCGGGGAGCTGTTTTTT.

This chain joins TRBV27 and TRBJ1-1; possibly TRBD1 for D (6 bases). Trimming took off 6 bases at V and 4 bases at J, with 24 bases between the two ends. Germline V gene lookup returns CDR1 MNHEY and CDR2 SMNVEV (reference sequence). This CDR3 spans 17 amino acids. CDR3 sequence reads: CASRDWTVTGQGTEAFF. CDR3 sequence (DNA): TGTGCCAGCAGAGACTGGACAGTGACAGGTCAGGGCACTGAAGCTTTCTTT.

The J gene is TRBJ1-1, the V gene TRBV28; D not resolved. V was cut by 6 bases and J by 1 base, with 18 bases left in between. This CDR3 comprises 16 residues. CDR1 and CDR2 from the germline V gene are MDHEN and SYDVKM. The CDR3 sequence is CASSITQFSSNTEAFF. CDR3 bases: TGTGCCAGCAGCATAACACAGTTCTCATCGAACACTGAAGCTTTCTTT.

This clone showed up just once. The chain uses TRBV5-4 and TRBJ2-1, with 7 bases aligning to TRBD2. CDR3 length: 15 residues. V lost 3 bases to trimming and J lost 5 bases; unmatched junction nucleotides: 8. The germline CDR1 and CDR2 sequences are SGHNT and YYREEE (reference sequence). CDR3 region: CASSSGRALNNEQFF. The CDR3 DNA sequence: TGTGCCAGCAGCTCAGGGAGGGCCCTAAACAATGAGCAGTTCTTC.

The V call is TRBV14, the J call TRBJ2-3, with TRBD2 identical over 13 bases. The CDR3 spans 14 residues. The germline V gene encodes CDR1 SGHDN and CDR2 FVKESK. V trimming: 10 bases; J trimming: 5 bases; junction bases outside the gene matches: 6. CDR3 nucleotide sequence: TGTGCCACCAGGACTAGCGGGGGTGTAGATACGCAGTATTTT. Translated, it gives CATRTSGGVDTQYF.

The rearrangement links TRBV6-1 to TRBJ2-5; 13 bases align to TRBD2. V gave up 5 bases and J gave up 13 bases; unmatched junction bases: 13. Looked up from germline, CDR1 is MNHNS and CDR2 is SASEGT. The CDR3 consists of 15 residues. CDR3: CASSTRSLAGGRVYF. For the CDR3, the DNA is TGTGCCAGCAGTACACGCTCACTAGCGGGAGGGCGTGTGTACTTC.

This clone appeared a single time. The chain uses TRBV5-8 and TRBJ1-5; no firm D call. The germline V gene encodes CDR1 SGHTS and CDR2 YDEGEE. Trimming shortened V by 7 bases and J by 1 base, and 15 bases separated the two germline ends. This CDR3 is 15 amino acids long. CDR3 DNA sequence: TGTGCCAGCGGGAGAGGGAGCTACAGCAATCAGCCCCAGCATTTT. This gives the protein CASGRGSYSNQPQHF.

Only a few counts were recorded for this clone. This sequence joins TRBV5-6 and TRBJ2-3; 10 bases are shared with TRBD2. After removal of 2 bases from V and 4 bases from J, the junction contained 7 bases not matched to a gene. The CDR3 totals 16 residues. CDR1 is SGHDT, CDR2 YYEEEE, per germline. CDR3 region: CASSFLSSGSPDTQYF. The CDR3, as DNA: TGTGCCAGCAGCTTCTTATCTAGCGGGAGTCCAGATACGCAGTATTTT.

The CDR3 region has the DNA TGTGCCAGCAGTTTATCACTAGCGGGGGATCACTACGAGCAGTACTTC. Translation gives CASSLSLAGDHYEQYF. The chain couples TRBV27 to TRBJ2-7; 11 nucleotides line up with TRBD2. The germline CDR1 and CDR2 sequences are MNHEY and SMNVEV (reference sequence). The ends lost 0 bases at V and 3 bases at J; junction bases unmatched: 4. CDR3 length equals 16 residues.

The J gene is TRBJ2-7, the V gene TRBV6-5; maybe TRBD2 (6 bases). CDR1 is MNHEY, CDR2 SVGAGI, per germline. The CDR3 has 13 residues. V gave up 6 bases and J gave up 0 bases, with 9 bases separating them. The CDR3 region has the DNA TGTGCCAGCAGACGGGGGATCTCCTACGAGCAGTACTTC. Protein product: CASRRGISYEQYF.

The chain links TRBV5-6 to TRBJ2-7; 13 nucleotides line up with TRBD2. V was clipped by 4 bases and J by 1 base; unmatched bases: 5. Germline CDR1 is SGHDT and CDR2 is YYEEEE. The CDR3 spans 16 residues. CDR3 DNA: TGTGCCAGCAGCAAGAGGACTAGCGGGAGATCCTACGAGCAGTACTTC. Encoded protein: CASSKRTSGRSYEQYF.

The genes are TRBV7-8 and TRBJ1-2, with a possible D match to TRBD1 (5 bases). Germline CDR1 reads SGHVS; CDR2 reads FQNEAQ. The V and J ends lost 2 bases and 1 base respectively, with 11 bases between them. The CDR3 runs to 15 residues. As DNA, the CDR3 is TGTGCCAGCAGCTTACGGGGGATTCTTAACTATGGCTACACCTTC. This sequence encodes CASSLRGILNYGYTF.

This clone is a singleton in its sample. The chain combines TRBV6-6 with TRBJ1-1, with 11 bases identical to TRBD1. Per the germline V gene, CDR1 is MNHNY and CDR2 is SVGAGI (reference sequence). With 7 bases clipped from V and 4 bases from J, the junction kept 8 bases outside the gene matches. The CDR3 loop spans 15 amino acids. The CDR3 DNA is TGTGCCAGCATTGATAGGGACAGGGGGGGCACTGAAGCTTTCTTT. It codes for CASIDRDRGGTEAFF.

This chain links TRBV5-4 with TRBJ2-3; possibly TRBD2 for D (6 bases). Looked up from germline, CDR1 is SGHNT and CDR2 is YYREEE (reference sequence). The CDR3 totals 13 residues. Trimming took off 0 bases at V and 6 bases at J, with 8 bases between the two ends. CDR3: CASSLARGDTQYF. CDR3 nucleotide sequence: TGTGCCAGCAGCTTGGCCCGGGGGGATACGCAGTATTTT.

The V and J genes are TRBV2 and TRBJ2-1; 10 nucleotides match TRBD2. V dropped 3 bases and J dropped 8; count of bases not matched to a gene: 7. Looked up from germline, CDR1 is SNHLY and CDR2 is FYNNEI. This CDR3 spans 15 amino acids. CDR3 nucleotides: TGTGCCAGCAGTGAGGGGCTAGCGGGAGTCGATGAGCAGTTCTTC. Translation: CASSEGLAGVDEQFF.

The chain is built from TRBV28 and TRBJ2-7, with 10 bases matching TRBD1. From germline, CDR1 is MDHEN and CDR2 SYDVKM. V trimming: 7 bases; J trimming: 5 bases; junction bases outside the gene matches: 11. This CDR3 has 15 amino acids. In DNA, the CDR3 is TGTGCCAGCATAACCGCGGGACAGGGGTCCCACGAGCAGTACTTC. Amino acids: CASITAGQGSHEQYF.

The genes are TRBV6-6 and TRBJ2-7, with a weak D call TRBD1 (5 bases). This CDR3 region has 12 residues. In germline, CDR1 is MNHNY, CDR2 SVGAGI (reference sequence). Between the trimmed V and J ends, which lost 5 bases and 6 bases, there was a span of 11 bases. Written as DNA, the CDR3 is TGTGCCAGCAGTCCCCAGGGTCCCGAGCAGTACTTC. It translates to CASSPQGPEQYF.

The chain is built from TRBV7-6 and TRBJ2-1; the match to TRBD2 covers 7 bases. Germline V gene sequence: CDR1 SGHVS, CDR2 FNYEAQ. After removal of 5 bases from V and 6 bases from J, the junction contained 7 bases not matched to a gene. The CDR3 covers 14 residues. The CDR3 bases are TGTGCCAGCAGCCTAGGACTAGTTCCCAATGAGCAGTTCTTC. It yields the protein CASSLGLVPNEQFF.

This sequence joins TRBV28 and TRBJ1-5; D is possibly TRBD1 (5 bases). The CDR3 extends over 19 amino acids. The germline V gene encodes CDR1 MDHEN and CDR2 SYDVKM. V lost 2 bases, J lost 1 base, and 21 bases lay in between. The CDR3 loop reads CASSLGGILAGLSNQPQHF. In DNA form, the CDR3 reads TGTGCCAGCAGTTTAGGGGGTATACTCGCCGGACTAAGCAATCAGCCCCAGCATTTT.

The rearrangement links TRBV6-5 to TRBJ1-2, with D unclear. Germline V gives CDR1 MNHEY, CDR2 SVGAGI. CDR3 length: 13 amino acids. Trimming took 8 bases from V and 3 from J, leaving 13 bases between them. The CDR3 nucleotides are TGTGCCAGCGTCCCAGCGGGTGACTATGGCTACACCTTC. It encodes CASVPAGDYGYTF.

The chain has TRBV6-1 and TRBJ1-3; D unclear. The germline CDR1 and CDR2 sequences are MNHNS and SASEGT. Trimming took off 1 base at V and 0 bases at J, with 16 bases between the two ends. The CDR3 length is 18 residues. In DNA, the CDR3 is TGTGCCAGCAGTGAAGGAGATGGTTGGGAGTCCTCTGGAAACACCATATATTTT. It translates to CASSEGDGWESSGNTIYF.

The J gene is TRBJ1-2, the V gene TRBV19; the D is unclear. Germline CDR1 and CDR2: LNHDA and SQIVND (reference sequence). V lost 3 bases to trimming and J lost 8 bases, with 10 bases between them. CDR3 size: 12 residues. The CDR3 loop reads CASSILGEGYTF. The DNA for the CDR3 is TGTGCCAGTAGTATCCTCGGGGAAGGCTACACCTTC.